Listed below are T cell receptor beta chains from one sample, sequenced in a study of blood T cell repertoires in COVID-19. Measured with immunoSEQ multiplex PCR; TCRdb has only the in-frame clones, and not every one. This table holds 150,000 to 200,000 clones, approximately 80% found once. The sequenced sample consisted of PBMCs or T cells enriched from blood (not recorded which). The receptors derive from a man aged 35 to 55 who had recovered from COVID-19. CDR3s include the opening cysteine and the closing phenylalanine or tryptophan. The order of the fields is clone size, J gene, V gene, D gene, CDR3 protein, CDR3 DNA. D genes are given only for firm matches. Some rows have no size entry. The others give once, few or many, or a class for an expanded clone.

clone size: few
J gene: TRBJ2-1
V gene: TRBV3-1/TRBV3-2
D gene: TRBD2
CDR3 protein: CASSKGLAGGPYEQFF
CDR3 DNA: TGTGCCAGCAGCAAGGGACTAGCGGGGGGGCCCTATGAGCAGTTCTTC

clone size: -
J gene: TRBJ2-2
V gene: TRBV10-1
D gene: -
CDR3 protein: CASRGATGELFF
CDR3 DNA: TGCGCCAGTCGGGGGGCCACCGGGGAGCTGTTTTTT

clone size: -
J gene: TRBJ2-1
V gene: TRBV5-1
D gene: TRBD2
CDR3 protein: CASALGGGAADEQFF
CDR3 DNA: TGCGCCAGCGCCCTTGGCGGGGGGGCCGCGGACGAGCAGTTCTTC

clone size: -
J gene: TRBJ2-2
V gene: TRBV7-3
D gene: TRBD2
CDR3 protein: CASSLRRGSTGELFF
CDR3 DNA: TGTGCCAGCAGCTTAAGGCGGGGGAGCACCGGGGAGCTGTTTTTT

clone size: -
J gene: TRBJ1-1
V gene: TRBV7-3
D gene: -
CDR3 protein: CASSSLGQTNTEAFF
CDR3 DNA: TGTGCCAGCAGCTCCCTTGGGCAAACAAACACTGAAGCTTTCTTT

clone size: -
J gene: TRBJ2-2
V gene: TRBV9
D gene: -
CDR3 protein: CASSVEETGTGELFF
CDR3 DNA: TGTGCCAGCAGCGTAGAGGAGACAGGCACCGGGGAGCTGTTTTTT

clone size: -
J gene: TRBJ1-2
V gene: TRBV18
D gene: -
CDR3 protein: CASSPEGVYGYTF
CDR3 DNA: TGTGCCAGCTCACCCGAGGGAGTCTATGGCTACACCTTC

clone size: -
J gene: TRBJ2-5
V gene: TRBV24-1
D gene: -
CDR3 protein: CATSRGIQETQYF
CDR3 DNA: TGTGCCACCAGCAGGGGCATTCAAGAGACCCAGTACTTC

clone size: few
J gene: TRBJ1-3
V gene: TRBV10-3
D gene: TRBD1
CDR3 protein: CAISERRQGAIGNTIYF
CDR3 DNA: TGTGCCATCAGTGAGCGCAGGCAGGGGGCTATCGGAAACACCATATATTTT

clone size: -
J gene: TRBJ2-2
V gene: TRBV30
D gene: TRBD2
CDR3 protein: CAWSTRGGLGGELFF
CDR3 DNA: TGTGCCTGGAGTACGCGGGGGGGCCTGGGCGGGGAGCTGTTTTTT

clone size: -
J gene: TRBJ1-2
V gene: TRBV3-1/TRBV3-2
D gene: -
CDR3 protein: CASSQDGAGRGSGYTF
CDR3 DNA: TGTGCCAGCAGCCAAGATGGGGCGGGGCGCGGATCCGGCTACACCTTC

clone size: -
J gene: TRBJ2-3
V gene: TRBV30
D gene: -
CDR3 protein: CAWSASDTQYF
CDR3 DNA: TGTGCCTGGAGTGCCTCAGATACGCAGTATTTT

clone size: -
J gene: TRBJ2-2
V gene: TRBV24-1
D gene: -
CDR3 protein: CATSEGPTNTGELFF
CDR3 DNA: TGTGCCACCAGTGAGGGGCCCACGAACACCGGGGAGCTGTTTTTT

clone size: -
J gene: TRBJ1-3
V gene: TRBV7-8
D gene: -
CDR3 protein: CASSFKTPGNTIYF
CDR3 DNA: TGTGCCAGCAGCTTTAAAACCCCCGGGAACACCATATATTTT

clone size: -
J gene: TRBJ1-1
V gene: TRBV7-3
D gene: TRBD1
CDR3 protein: CASSPTGNGITEAFF
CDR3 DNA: TGTGCCAGCAGTCCGACAGGGAATGGAATCACTGAAGCTTTCTTT

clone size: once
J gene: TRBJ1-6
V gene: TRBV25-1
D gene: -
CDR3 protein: CASSPGNSPLHF
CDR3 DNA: TGTGCCAGCAGTCCAGGGAACTCACCCCTCCACTTT

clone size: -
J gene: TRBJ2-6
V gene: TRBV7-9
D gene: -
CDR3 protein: CASSVTGRGANVLTF
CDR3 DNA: TGTGCCAGCAGCGTTACAGGACGGGGGGCCAACGTCCTGACTTTC

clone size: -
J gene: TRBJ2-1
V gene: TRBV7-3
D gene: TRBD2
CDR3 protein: CASSFGGVRGNNEQFF
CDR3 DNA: TGTGCCAGCAGCTTCGGGGGGGTAAGAGGGAACAATGAGCAGTTCTTC

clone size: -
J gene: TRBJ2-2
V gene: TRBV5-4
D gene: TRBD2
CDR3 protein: CASSLYGGANTGELFF
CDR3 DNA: TGTGCCAGCAGCTTGTACGGGGGGGCTAACACCGGGGAGCTGTTTTTT

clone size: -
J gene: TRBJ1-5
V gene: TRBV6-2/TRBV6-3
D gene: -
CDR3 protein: CASSRGGGVNQPQHF
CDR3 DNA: TGTGCCAGCAGTCGGGGGGGAGGGGTCAATCAGCCCCAGCATTTT

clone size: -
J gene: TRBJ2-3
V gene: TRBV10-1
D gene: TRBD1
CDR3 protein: CASSPFYRDSRDTQYF
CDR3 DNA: TGCGCCAGCAGTCCCTTCTACCGGGACAGCCGAGATACGCAGTATTTT

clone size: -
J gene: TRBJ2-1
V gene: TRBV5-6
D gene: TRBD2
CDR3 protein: CAGGLAGGIYNEQFF
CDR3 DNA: TGTGCCGGCGGACTAGCGGGGGGTATCTACAATGAGCAGTTCTTC

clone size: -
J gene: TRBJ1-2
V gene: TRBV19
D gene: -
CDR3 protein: CASSLSPQDNYGYTF
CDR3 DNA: TGTGCCAGTAGTTTGAGCCCCCAGGATAACTATGGCTACACCTTC

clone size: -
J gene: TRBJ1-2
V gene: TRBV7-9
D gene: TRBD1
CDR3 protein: CASSLGQGQTF
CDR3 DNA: TGTGCCAGCAGCCTAGGACAGGGGCAGACCTTC

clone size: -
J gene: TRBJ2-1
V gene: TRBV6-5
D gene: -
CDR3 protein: CASSYSSGGIYNEQFF
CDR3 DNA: TGTGCCAGCAGTTACTCGTCCGGGGGAATCTACAATGAGCAGTTCTTC

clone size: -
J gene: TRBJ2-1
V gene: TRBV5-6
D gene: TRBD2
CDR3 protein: CASSLEPGLATYNEQFF
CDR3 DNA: TGTGCCAGCAGCTTGGAACCGGGACTAGCAACCTACAATGAGCAGTTCTTC

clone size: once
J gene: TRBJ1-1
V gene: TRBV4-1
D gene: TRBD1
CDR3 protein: CASSLTGTAPFDTEAFF
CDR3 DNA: TGCGCCAGCAGCCTGACTGGGACAGCACCCTTTGACACTGAAGCTTTCTTT

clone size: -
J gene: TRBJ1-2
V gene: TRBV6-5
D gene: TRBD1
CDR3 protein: CASRNRDRSYTF
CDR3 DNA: TGTGCCAGCAGGAACCGGGACAGGAGCTACACCTTC

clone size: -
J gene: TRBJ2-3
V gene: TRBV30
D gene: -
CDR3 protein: CAWSVRGTDTQYF
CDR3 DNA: TGTGCCTGGAGTGTAAGGGGGACAGATACGCAGTATTTT

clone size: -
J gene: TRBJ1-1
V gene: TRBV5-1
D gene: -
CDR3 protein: CASSYSMNTEAFF
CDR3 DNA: TGCGCCAGCAGCTACAGCATGAACACTGAAGCTTTCTTT

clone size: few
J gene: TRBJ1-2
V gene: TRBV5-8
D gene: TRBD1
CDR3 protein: CASSIPRTGEYGYTF
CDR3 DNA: TGTGCCAGCAGCATCCCGCGGACAGGGGAGTATGGCTACACCTTC

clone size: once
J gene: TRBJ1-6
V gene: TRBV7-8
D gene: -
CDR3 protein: CASSLREGPNSPLHF
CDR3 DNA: TGTGCCAGCAGCCTCCGGGAGGGCCCCAATTCACCCCTCCACTTT

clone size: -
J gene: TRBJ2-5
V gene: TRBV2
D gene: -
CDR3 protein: CASSRQETQYF
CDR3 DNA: TGTGCCAGCAGCCGCCAAGAGACCCAGTACTTC

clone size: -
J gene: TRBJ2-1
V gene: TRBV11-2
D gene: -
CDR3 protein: CASSLGTGSQFF
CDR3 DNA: TGTGCCAGCAGCTTAGGTACGGGATCACAGTTCTTC

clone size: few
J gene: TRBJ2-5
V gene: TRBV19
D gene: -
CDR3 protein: CASSKTGWRETQYF
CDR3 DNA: TGTGCCAGTAGTAAAACAGGGTGGCGAGAGACCCAGTACTTC

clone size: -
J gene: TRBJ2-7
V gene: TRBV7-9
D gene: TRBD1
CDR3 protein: CASSPRDRGSEQYF
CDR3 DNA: TGTGCCAGCAGCCCTAGGGACAGGGGGTCCGAGCAGTACTTC

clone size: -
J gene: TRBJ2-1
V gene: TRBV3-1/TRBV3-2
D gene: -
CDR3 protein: CASSRLDYNEQFF
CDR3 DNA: TGTGCCAGCAGCCGTCTAGATTACAATGAGCAGTTCTTC

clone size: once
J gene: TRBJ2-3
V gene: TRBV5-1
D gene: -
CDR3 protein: CASTLTDTQYF
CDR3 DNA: TGCGCCAGCACCCTCACAGATACGCAGTATTTT

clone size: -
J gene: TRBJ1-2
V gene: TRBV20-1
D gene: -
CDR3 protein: CSVRRYYGYTF
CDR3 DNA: TGCAGTGTTCGGAGATACTATGGCTACACCTTC

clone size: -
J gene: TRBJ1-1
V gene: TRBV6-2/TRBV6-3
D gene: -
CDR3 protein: CASSYSRGDTEAFF
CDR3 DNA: TGTGCCAGCAGTTACTCTCGGGGGGACACTGAAGCTTTCTTT

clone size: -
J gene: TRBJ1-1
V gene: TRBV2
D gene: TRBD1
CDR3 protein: CASSERDRGVNTEAFF
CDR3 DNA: TGTGCCAGCAGTGAAAGGGACAGGGGGGTGAACACTGAAGCTTTCTTT

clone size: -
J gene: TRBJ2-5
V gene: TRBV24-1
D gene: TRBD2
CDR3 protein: CATSDSGLAGAQETQYF
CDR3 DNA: TGTGCCACCAGTGATTCAGGACTAGCGGGGGCTCAAGAGACCCAGTACTTC

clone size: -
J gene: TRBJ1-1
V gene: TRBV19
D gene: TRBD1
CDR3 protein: CASHRGNRNEAFF
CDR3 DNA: TGTGCCAGTCACAGGGGGAATAGGAATGAAGCTTTCTTT

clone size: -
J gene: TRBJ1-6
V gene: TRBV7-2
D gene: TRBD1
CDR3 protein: CASSPGQAYNSPLHF
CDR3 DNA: TGTGCCAGCAGCCCGGGACAGGCCTATAATTCACCCCTCCACTTT

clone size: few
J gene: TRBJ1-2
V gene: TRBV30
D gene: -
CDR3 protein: CAWSPNSQGRVGYTF
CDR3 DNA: TGTGCCTGGAGTCCGAACTCTCAGGGAAGAGTAGGCTACACCTTC

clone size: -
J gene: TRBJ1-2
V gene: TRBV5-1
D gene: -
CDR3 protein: CASSRSTSSQGYTF
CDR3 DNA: TGCGCCAGCAGCCGCTCCACTAGTTCCCAAGGCTACACCTTC

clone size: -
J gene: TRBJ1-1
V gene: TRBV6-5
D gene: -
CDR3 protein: CASSFSDRTEAFF
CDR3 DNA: TGTGCCAGCAGTTTCTCTGACAGGACTGAAGCTTTCTTT

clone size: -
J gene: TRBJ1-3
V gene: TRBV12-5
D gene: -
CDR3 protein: CASGLSGNTIYF
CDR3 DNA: TGTGCTAGTGGCCTCTCTGGAAACACCATATATTTT

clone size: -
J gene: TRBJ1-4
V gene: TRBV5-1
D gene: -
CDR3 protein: CASSMGAGVSNEKLFF
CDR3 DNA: TGCGCCAGCAGCATGGGGGCCGGGGTATCAAATGAAAAACTGTTTTTT

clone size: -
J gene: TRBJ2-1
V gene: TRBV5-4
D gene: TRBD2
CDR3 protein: CASSPGLAGGRGGNEQFF
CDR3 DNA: TGTGCCAGCAGCCCTGGACTAGCGGGGGGGCGCGGGGGGAATGAGCAGTTCTTC